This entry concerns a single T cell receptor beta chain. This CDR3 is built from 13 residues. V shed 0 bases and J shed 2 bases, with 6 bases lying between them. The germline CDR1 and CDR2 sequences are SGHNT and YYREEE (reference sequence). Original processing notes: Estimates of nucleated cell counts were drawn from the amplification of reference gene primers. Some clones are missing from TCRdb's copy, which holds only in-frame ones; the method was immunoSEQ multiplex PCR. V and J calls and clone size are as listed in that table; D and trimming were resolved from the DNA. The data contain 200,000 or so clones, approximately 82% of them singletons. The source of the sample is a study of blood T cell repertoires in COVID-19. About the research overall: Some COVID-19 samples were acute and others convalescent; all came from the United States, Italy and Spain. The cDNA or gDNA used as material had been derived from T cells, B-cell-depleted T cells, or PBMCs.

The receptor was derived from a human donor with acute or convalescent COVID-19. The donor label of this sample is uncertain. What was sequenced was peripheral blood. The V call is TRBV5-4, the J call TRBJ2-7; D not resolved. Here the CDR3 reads CASSLESPYEQYF. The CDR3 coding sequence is TGTGCCAGCAGCTTGGAAAGCCCCTACGAGCAGTACTTC.